Following are 17 T cell receptor beta chains from one sample sequenced in a study of T cells expressing NK-cell markers. From its re-call of the 5' RACE reads, TCRdb lists each CDR3 protein once, without DNA. In total, the table holds over 150,000 distinct CDR3 sequences. Sequenced: blood T cells: a sorted CD56 or NKG2C T cell subset, CD4+ or CD8+ T cells, or bulk PBMC T cells (not recorded which). Source of these receptors: a woman aged 50 to 60 in good health.

The chain couples TRBV19 to TRBJ2-5. Germline V lookup: CDR1 LNHDA, CDR2 SQIVND (reference sequence). The CDR3 extends over 13 amino acids. CDR3 region: CASSMRWKETQYF.

The chain carries TRBV7-9 and TRBJ2-5; TCRdb returns TRBD2, unconfirmable since there is no DNA. The CDR3 extends over 19 amino acids. Looked up from germline, CDR1 is SEHNR and CDR2 is FQNEAQ (reference sequence). The CDR3: CASSFPTSGRGDMKETQYF.

The chain is built from TRBV7-9 and TRBJ1-1; TCRdb calls TRBD1, which cannot be checked without DNA. This CDR3 spans 15 amino acids. The germline V gene has CDR1 SEHNR and CDR2 FQNEAQ (reference sequence). The CDR3 loop is CASSLRSGRQTEAFF.

V and J are TRBV6-5 and TRBJ1-1; TCRdb names TRBD1, which stays unverified in the absence of DNA. This CDR3 has 13 amino acids. The germline V gene has CDR1 MNHEY and CDR2 SVGAGI. The CDR3 loop is CASSFGTGREAFF.

The V call is TRBV7-2, the J call TRBJ1-2; TCRdb's assignment of TRBD1 cannot be checked, as there is no DNA. The CDR3 consists of 15 residues. Germline lookup yields CDR1 SGHTA and CDR2 FQGNSA. The CDR3 reads CASSLMGRVDYGYTF. Full variable domain (remainder filled in from reference TRBV7-2 and TRBJ1-2): GAGVSQSPSNKVTEKGKDVELRCDPISGHTALYWYRQSLGQGLEFLIYFQGNSAPDKSGLPSDRFSAERTGGSVSTLTIQRTQQEDSAVYLCASSLMGRVDYGYTFGSGTRLTVV.

The rearrangement links TRBV12-3 or TRBV12-4 to TRBJ2-1; there is no DNA to check the TCRdb D call of TRBD2. This CDR3 region has 16 residues. This chain's CDR3 is CASSLAGTSGRAEQFF.

J is TRBJ2-5 and V is TRBV7-9; as DNA is missing, the TRBD2 call by TCRdb cannot be tested. The CDR3 sequence is 20 residues long. Germline-derived CDR1 and CDR2 are SEHNR and FQNEAQ (reference sequence). The CDR3 loop reads CASSSPVLPSGSSSGETQYF.

V usage is TRBV9 and J usage is TRBJ2-2; the TCRdb call, TRBD2, lacks DNA for checking. The CDR3 totals 16 residues. CDR1 SGDLS and CDR2 YYNGEE come from the germline V gene. CDR3 amino acids: CASSVDGLALPGELFF.

This chain joins TRBV27 and TRBJ2-1. The V gene's germline CDR1 is MNHEY and CDR2 SMNVEV (reference sequence). This CDR3 has 14 residues. CDR3 sequence reads: CASSFSGPYNEQFF.

This sequence joins TRBV12-3 or TRBV12-4 and TRBJ2-5; without DNA, the TCRdb call of TRBD2 cannot be checked. This CDR3 comprises 16 residues. The CDR3 is CASSLIPSGYQETQYF.

J is TRBJ1-4 and V is TRBV3-1; TCRdb's D call of TRBD1 is untestable without DNA. Looked up from germline, CDR1 is LGHDT and CDR2 is YNNKEL (reference sequence). This CDR3 has 15 amino acids. CDR3 protein: CASSQDTGTGEKLFF.

The chain carries TRBV5-1 and TRBJ2-6; the D call from TCRdb, TRBD1, cannot be confirmed without DNA. CDR1 is SGHRS, CDR2 YFSETQ, per germline. The length of the CDR3 is 16 residues. This chain's CDR3 is CASSLQWTGGANVLTF.

The V and J genes are TRBV4-1 and TRBJ2-7; TCRdb proposes TRBD2, but this gene call is untestable without DNA. Germline CDR1 and CDR2: MGHRA and YSYEKL. This CDR3 is built from 12 residues. The CDR3: CASSHDRAPQYF.

V usage is TRBV6-5 and J usage is TRBJ1-5; TCRdb calls TRBD1, which cannot be checked without DNA. The V gene's germline CDR1 is MNHEY and CDR2 SVGAGI. The length of the CDR3 is 13 residues. This chain's CDR3 is CASTGQPNQPQHF.

The chain employs TRBV20-1 and TRBJ2-5; with no DNA, the TCRdb D assignment of TRBD2 cannot be verified. Looked up from germline, CDR1 is DFQATT and CDR2 is SNEGSKA (reference sequence). This CDR3 has 14 amino acids. CDR3 sequence reads: CSARDEAAEETQYF.

The chain links TRBV18 to TRBJ2-7; TCRdb indicates TRBD1, and absent DNA this call remains unverified. The CDR3 totals 13 residues. Germline V gene data show CDR1 as KGHSH and CDR2 as LQKENI. CDR3 loop: CASSDGTHGEQYF. The full variable domain, in which reference TRBV18 and TRBJ2-7 provide the parts outside the CDR3, is NAGVMQNPRHLVRRRGQEARLRCSPMKGHSHVYWYRQLPEEGLKFMVYLQKENIIDESGMPKERFSAEFPKEGPSILRIQQVVRGDSAAYFCASSDGTHGEQYFGPGTRLTVT.

The rearrangement links TRBV4-1 to TRBJ2-1; TCRdb lists TRBD1, though no DNA is available to test this call. This CDR3 region has 17 residues. Germline V lookup: CDR1 MGHRA, CDR2 YSYEKL. The CDR3 protein is CASSQDRDLSAYNEQFF.